Below, 21 T cell receptor beta chains from the same sample are listed, as sequenced in a study of T cell responses to AZD1222 COVID-19 vaccine. The method was immunoSEQ multiplex PCR; TCRdb's version includes in-frame clones alone and lacks a portion of them. Of 100,000 to 150,000 clones listed, around 90% are singletons. Sequencing used peripheral blood, obtained on day 0 of AZD1222 vaccination. The receptors stem from an adult in good health.

The chain has TRBV7-9 and TRBJ2-5, with 14 nucleotides matching TRBD2. Germline CDR1 reads SEHNR; CDR2 reads FQNEAQ (reference sequence). This CDR3 is 16 amino acids long. V lost 6 bases to trimming and J lost 5 bases; unmatched junction nucleotides: 8. CDR3: CASSPGTSGSQETQYF. DNA for the CDR3: TGTGCCAGCAGTCCCGGGACTAGCGGGAGTCAGGAGACCCAGTACTTC.

The V call is TRBV7-2, the J call TRBJ2-3; the D is unclear. V was clipped by 4 bases and J by 3 bases, with 17 bases between them. Looked up from germline, CDR1 is SGHTA and CDR2 is FQGNSA. CDR3 length: 16 amino acids. CDR3 nucleotides: TGTGCCAGCAGCTCGGTACTCGGTGTCGGGACAGATACGCAGTATTTT. This codes for CASSSVLGVGTDTQYF.

There are a few counts of this clone. The genes are TRBV6-2 or TRBV6-3 and TRBJ2-2; TRBD1 is a possible D gene (5 bases). Per the germline V gene, CDR1 is MNHEY and CDR2 is SVGEGT. The V end was cut by 6 bases, the J end by 6 bases, with 11 bases between. There are 13 residues in the CDR3. Here the CDR3 DNA reads TGTGCCAGCAGCCCACACAGGTCCGGGGAGCTGTTTTTT. Amino acids: CASSPHRSGELFF.

V gene TRBV7-2 combines with J gene TRBJ1-5; D unresolved. Trimming left V 4 bases short and J 4 bases short, with 5 bases between. CDR3 length: 12 residues. Germline V CDR1 and CDR2: SGHTA, FQGNSA. The CDR3 DNA sequence: TGTGCCAGCAGCTCTACGAATCAGCCCCAGCATTTT. It is translated as CASSSTNQPQHF.

V is TRBV7-3 and J is TRBJ2-7, with D possibly called TRBD1 or TRBD2 (5 bases each). This CDR3 has 12 amino acids. Trimming cost V 6 bases and J 5 bases, with 11 bases left between them. The V gene's germline CDR1 is SGHTA and CDR2 FQGTGA. The CDR3 region is CASRTQGHEQYF. The CDR3 DNA reads as TGTGCCAGCAGGACTCAGGGACACGAGCAGTACTTC.

The chain has TRBV7-6 and TRBJ1-1, with 8 bases aligning to TRBD1. The germline gives CDR1 SGHVS, CDR2 FNYEAQ. The CDR3 runs to 13 residues. Trimming removed 4 bases from V and 5 bases from J; junction bases left unmatched: 3. The CDR3 DNA sequence: TGTGCCAGCAGCTCCGACAGGGGTACTGAAGCTTTCTTT. It translates to CASSSDRGTEAFF.

The chain couples TRBV9 to TRBJ2-1, with 7 bases fitting TRBD2. Germline V gene data show CDR1 as SGDLS and CDR2 as YYNGEE. The J segment lost 6 bases and the V segment lost 3 bases, leaving 12 bases of the junction unmatched. The CDR3 is 16 amino acids. The chain's CDR3 is CASSAGPSGRSNEQFF. Written as DNA, the CDR3 is TGTGCCAGCAGCGCCGGCCCTAGCGGTAGAAGCAATGAGCAGTTCTTC.

This chain links TRBV28 with TRBJ1-6, with TRBD1 identical over 8 bases. J lost 10 bases, V lost 3 bases, and 5 bases had no gene match. The germline gives CDR1 MDHEN, CDR2 SYDVKM. The CDR3 length is 14 residues. CDR3: CASSFDRGRSPLHF. As DNA, the CDR3 is TGTGCCAGCAGTTTTGACAGGGGTAGGTCACCCCTCCACTTT. Using reference TRBV28 and TRBJ1-6 for the parts outside the CDR3, the full variable domain is DVKVTQSSRYLVKRTGEKVFLECVQDMDHENMFWYRQDPGLGLRLIYFSYDVKMKEKGDIPEGYSVSREKKERFSLILESASTNQTSMYLCASSFDRGRSPLHFGNGTRLTVT.

The chain combines TRBV12-3 or TRBV12-4 with TRBJ1-1; D gene unclear. Trimming left V 2 bases short and J 7 bases short, with 11 bases between. This CDR3 spans 13 amino acids. CDR3 sequence reads: CASSLWRQSEAFF. CDR3 nucleotides: TGTGCCAGCAGTTTATGGAGGCAGAGTGAAGCTTTCTTT.

The J gene is TRBJ1-5, the V gene TRBV27, with TRBD1 as a possible D gene (5 bases). Germline CDR1 and CDR2: MNHEY and SMNVEV (reference sequence). The CDR3 is 13 amino acids. Deletions cut 2 bases from V and 8 bases from J, with 10 bases between. The CDR3 bases are TGTGCCAGCAGTTTAAGGGGTTGGGAGCCCCAGCATTTT. Protein: CASSLRGWEPQHF.

The genes are TRBV7-9 and TRBJ2-3; 14 bases are a match to TRBD2. The trim removed 2 bases at V and 5 bases at J, leaving 6 bases unmatched. From germline, CDR1 is SEHNR and CDR2 FQNEAQ (reference sequence). The CDR3 is 17 residues long. The CDR3 protein is CASSLLGTSGGQDTQYF. In nucleotides, the CDR3 is TGTGCCAGCAGCTTACTTGGGACTAGCGGGGGACAAGATACGCAGTATTTT.

V usage is TRBV4-3 and J usage is TRBJ2-1; 7 bases agree with TRBD1. This CDR3 contains 15 residues. Germline V gene lookup returns CDR1 LGHNA and CDR2 YSLEER. V lost 1 base to trimming and J lost 10 bases; unmatched junction nucleotides: 10. The CDR3 nucleotides are TGCGCCAGCAGCCAAGGGACAGGTGCCCTGGGGGAGCAGTTCTTC. Translated, it gives CASSQGTGALGEQFF.

The chain carries TRBV7-2 and TRBJ2-7, with TRBD2 identical over 8 bases. CDR3 length: 13 amino acids. The V gene's germline CDR1 is SGHTA and CDR2 FQGNSA. The J segment lost 5 bases and the V segment lost 3 bases, leaving 3 bases of the junction unmatched. The CDR3 loop reads CASSFPSGHEQYF. The CDR3 nucleotides are TGTGCCAGCAGCTTTCCTAGCGGGCACGAGCAGTACTTC.

The chain employs TRBV28 and TRBJ1-2; D call uncertain. Germline CDR1 MDHEN, CDR2 SYDVKM. Between the trimmed V and J ends, which lost 2 bases and 7 bases, there was a span of 5 bases. There are 11 residues in the CDR3. The DNA for the CDR3 is TGTGCCAGCAGTTTAAAGGGTGGCTACACCTTC. It yields the protein CASSLKGGYTF.

Concerning this clone itself: One junction end does not reproduce the germline sequence, and a read error may be involved. The rearrangement links TRBV12-3 or TRBV12-4 to TRBJ1-2; 7 nucleotides line up with TRBD1. The CDR3 extends over 12 amino acids. The CDR3, as DNA: TGTGCCAGCACCCTCGGACAGGCCCGATTTGCCTTC. Translated: CASTLGQARFAF.

This chain links TRBV5-4 with TRBJ2-1, with D uncertain. The germline V gene has CDR1 SGHNT and CDR2 YYREEE (reference sequence). The CDR3 covers 13 residues. V lost 0 bases to trimming and J lost 9 bases, with 10 bases between them. CDR3 nucleotide sequence: TGTGCCAGCAGCTTGGAGGTAGTGAGTGAGCAGTTCTTC. Translation gives CASSLEVVSEQFF.

The chain couples TRBV9 to TRBJ2-2, with D possibly being TRBD1 (5 bases). The V gene lost 6 bases and the J gene lost 2 bases, with 14 bases spanning the gap. The germline gives CDR1 SGDLS, CDR2 YYNGEE. There are 15 residues in the CDR3. The CDR3: CASTLTAQNTGELFF. The CDR3 coding sequence is TGTGCCAGCACCCTGACAGCCCAAAACACCGGGGAGCTGTTTTTT.

The chain couples TRBV6-6 to TRBJ2-7, with D possibly matching TRBD1 (6 bases). Trimming stripped 11 bases from V and 2 bases from J, with 16 bases between. The CDR3 is made up of 13 amino acids. Germline V gene data show CDR1 as MNHNY and CDR2 as SVGAGI (reference sequence). CDR3 residues: CAGGRDGTYEQYF. In DNA form, the CDR3 reads TGTGCCGGGGGCCGGGACGGCACCTACGAGCAGTACTTC.

The J gene is TRBJ2-3, the V gene TRBV10-3; 8 nucleotides match TRBD2. Germline V gene data show CDR1 as ENHRY and CDR2 as SYGVKD. The CDR3 contains 12 residues. The ends lost 9 bases at V and 5 bases at J; junction bases unmatched: 4. CDR3 sequence: CAIAGDGDTQYF. The CDR3 DNA reads as TGTGCCATAGCGGGGGATGGAGATACGCAGTATTTT.

This chain uses TRBV5-6 with TRBJ1-2; D is undetermined. The germline V and J ends were trimmed by 1 base and 8 bases, with 21 bases remaining between them. CDR1 SGHDT and CDR2 YYEEEE come from the germline V gene. The CDR3 has 16 residues. DNA of the CDR3: TGTGCCAGCAGCTTGTTTGTGGCTGGGCCGTCAGCGGGCTACACCTTC. Protein: CASSLFVAGPSAGYTF.

The chain employs TRBV6-5 and TRBJ1-3; 8 bases match TRBD1. The germline CDR1 and CDR2 sequences are MNHEY and SVGAGI. This CDR3 region has 15 residues. V trimming: 2 bases; J trimming: 7 bases; junction bases outside the gene matches: 7. The CDR3 DNA reads TGTGCCAGCAGTTACGACAGGGGAATCACGAACACCATATATTTT. This codes for CASSYDRGITNTIYF.